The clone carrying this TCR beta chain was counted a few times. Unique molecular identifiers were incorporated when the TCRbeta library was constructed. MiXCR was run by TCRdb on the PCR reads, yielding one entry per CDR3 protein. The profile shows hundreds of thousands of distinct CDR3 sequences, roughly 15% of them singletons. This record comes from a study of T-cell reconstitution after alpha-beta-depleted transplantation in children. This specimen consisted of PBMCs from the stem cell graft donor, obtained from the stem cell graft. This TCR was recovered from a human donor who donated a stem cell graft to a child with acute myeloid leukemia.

The CDR3 DNA reads as TGTGCCAGCAGTGAATGGGGGGGGGGTACAGATACGCAGTATTTT. Its translation: CASSEWGGGTDTQYF. This rearrangement joins TRBV25-1 to TRBJ2-3; TRBD2 aligns across 7 bases. CDR3 length equals 15 residues. The ends lost 1 base at V and 3 bases at J; junction bases unmatched: 4. The germline gives CDR1 MGHDK, CDR2 SYGVNS.